These T cell receptor beta chains were read from a single sample in a study of human T cells and chemical hapten exposure. TCRdb recomputed calls from the RACE reads with MiXCR, one row per CDR3 protein. The sample has roughly 180,000 distinct CDR3 sequences; around 15% are singletons. The sequencing used whole blood, collected in connection with sensitization to the hapten diphenylcyclopropenone (DPC). The receptor set was obtained from a woman aged 25-40 years with alopecia areata. Some clones in this sample may be carry-over from other donors' samples. The CDR3 runs from the conserved cysteine through the conserved F or W. Fields, in order: clone size, J gene, V gene, D gene, CDR3 DNA, CDR3 protein. A D gene is named only where the DNA matches it firmly. Clone size is given for some rows only: seen once, a few or many times, or a class if the clone is expanded.

few TRBJ2-1 TRBV5-4 TRBD2 TGTGCCAGCAGCTCGGGAGGGCGGATTGAGCAGTTCTTC CASSSGGRIEQFF
. TRBJ2-7 TRBV28 . TGTGCCAGCACCCCAGAGGGGACCCCCTACGAGCAGTACTTC CASTPEGTPYEQYF
. TRBJ1-2 TRBV12-3/TRBV12-4 . TGTGCCAGCAGTTTGCAGGGCGTTGGCTACACCTTC CASSLQGVGYTF
few TRBJ2-7 TRBV7-9 . TGTGCCAGCAGCTCCTCCCCTCGACAGGTCAGCTCCTACGAGCAGTACTTC CASSSSPRQVSSYEQYF
. TRBJ1-1 TRBV29-1 . TGCAGCGTTGAAGAGCCCCCGGTGAACACTGAAGCTTTCTTT CSVEEPPVNTEAFF
few TRBJ2-1 TRBV20-1 . TGCAGTGCCCCCCACGGCGGGACGTTAAACAATGAGCAGTTCTTC CSAPHGGTLNNEQFF
. TRBJ2-1 TRBV10-2 . TGCGCCAGCAGTGAGATAAAGAATGAGCAGTTCTTC CASSEIKNEQFF
. TRBJ1-1 TRBV29-1 . TGCAGCGTCGGACAGATCACTGAAGCTTTCTTT CSVGQITEAFF
. TRBJ1-2 TRBV6-5 TRBD1 TGTGCCAGCAGTTACGGCTACAGGGGGCGACTTGGCTACACCTTC CASSYGYRGRLGYTF
. TRBJ2-7 TRBV6-5 . TGTGCCAGCAGTTACTCGAATCGGGGAACGGACGAGCAGTACTTC CASSYSNRGTDEQYF
. TRBJ2-7 TRBV18 . TGTGCCAGCTCACCACCGGAGGGCCCTTACGAGCAGTACTTC CASSPPEGPYEQYF
few TRBJ1-5 TRBV7-2 . TGTGCCAGCAGCTCCGGTAGTCTAGCGAGGCCCCAGCATTTT CASSSGSLARPQHF
. TRBJ2-3 TRBV12-3/TRBV12-4 . TGTGCCAGCAGTAAAGGACGGGCTGGGGGGAATTTT CASSKGRAGGNF
. TRBJ2-2 TRBV7-2 . TGTGCCAGCAGCCTGGGCCTCCGAGGCGGGGAGCTGTTTTTT CASSLGLRGGELFF
. TRBJ1-6 TRBV4-1 . TGCGCCAGCAGCCATGAACCGGGACAATCGTACTCACCCCTCCACTTT CASSHEPGQSYSPLHF
many TRBJ1-5 TRBV20-1 . TGCAGTGCTAGAAAAACAACGACAATTAGCAATCAGCCCCAGCATTTT CSARKTTTISNQPQHF
few TRBJ2-7 TRBV6-1 . TGTGCCAGCAGTGAACGACGAAGTGGAGCCTACGAGCAGTACTTC CASSERRSGAYEQYF
. TRBJ2-1 TRBV7-2 . TGTGCCAGCAGCTCCCGTCTGAAGCGGGCCCACAATGAGCAGTTCTTC CASSSRLKRAHNEQFF
few TRBJ1-6 TRBV18 . TGTGCCAGCTCACCTGAGACAGGCCACAATTCACCCCTCCACTTT CASSPETGHNSPLHF
. TRBJ1-2 TRBV3-1 . TGTGCCAGCAGCCAAGATTTTACAGCTAACTATGGCTACACCTTC CASSQDFTANYGYTF
many TRBJ2-3 TRBV7-2 TRBD1 TGTGCCAGCAGCTTGACGGGACAGGGTATAGATACGCAGTATTTT CASSLTGQGIDTQYF
few TRBJ2-1 TRBV20-1 . TGCAGTGCTACGCGGACGACCGGCGATGAGCAGTTCTTC CSATRTTGDEQFF
many TRBJ1-5 TRBV7-9 TRBD1 TGTGCCAGCAGCTCCGCAGGGGGCAGGGGGAATCAGCCCCAGCATTTT CASSSAGGRGNQPQHF